The 3 T cell receptor beta chains reported below all come from one sample, sequenced in a study of blood T cells in healthy people across ages. PCR was performed a second time for roughly 7 to 12 cycles using a sample-barcoded 5' primer and a J-beta primer mix. TCRdb reprocessed the 5' RACE reads via MiXCR and lists one record per CDR3 protein. Here the sample spans about 1,800,000 distinct CDR3 sequences, roughly 30% being singletons. The sequencing input was blood. Receptor source: a woman aged 30 to 39 in good health.

Comment on this clonotype: Germline is not matched at one junction end, which may reflect a read error. This sequence joins TRBV7-3 and TRBJ1-1, with TRBD1 matching over 9 bases. The CDR3 sequence is 17 residues long. The germline V gene encodes CDR1 SGHTA and CDR2 FQGTGA. This CDR3 reads CAGSLGGTGPMNTEAFF. The CDR3 nucleotides are TGTGCCGGCAGCTTAGGTGGGACAGGGCCTATGAACACTGAAGCTTTCTTT.

The rearrangement uses TRBV20-1 and TRBJ2-3, with TRBD1 as a possible D gene (5 bases). Germline V gives CDR1 DFQATT, CDR2 SNEGSKA (reference sequence). CDR3 length equals 13 residues. V lost 6 bases and J 3 bases, leaving 13 bases between the germline ends. CDR3 nucleotides: TGCAGTGCCAGGGAATCGGTAACAGATACGCAGTATTTT. Amino acid sequence: CSARESVTDTQYF.

This chain uses TRBV11-2 with TRBJ2-2; 9 nucleotides match TRBD2. There are 15 residues in the CDR3. The germline CDR1 and CDR2 sequences are SGHAT and FQNNGV. Unmatched junction bases numbered 2, after V lost 1 base and J lost 5 bases. The CDR3 here is CASSLALAGTGELFF. CDR3 coding DNA: TGTGCCAGCAGCTTAGCCCTAGCGGGGACCGGGGAGCTGTTTTTT.